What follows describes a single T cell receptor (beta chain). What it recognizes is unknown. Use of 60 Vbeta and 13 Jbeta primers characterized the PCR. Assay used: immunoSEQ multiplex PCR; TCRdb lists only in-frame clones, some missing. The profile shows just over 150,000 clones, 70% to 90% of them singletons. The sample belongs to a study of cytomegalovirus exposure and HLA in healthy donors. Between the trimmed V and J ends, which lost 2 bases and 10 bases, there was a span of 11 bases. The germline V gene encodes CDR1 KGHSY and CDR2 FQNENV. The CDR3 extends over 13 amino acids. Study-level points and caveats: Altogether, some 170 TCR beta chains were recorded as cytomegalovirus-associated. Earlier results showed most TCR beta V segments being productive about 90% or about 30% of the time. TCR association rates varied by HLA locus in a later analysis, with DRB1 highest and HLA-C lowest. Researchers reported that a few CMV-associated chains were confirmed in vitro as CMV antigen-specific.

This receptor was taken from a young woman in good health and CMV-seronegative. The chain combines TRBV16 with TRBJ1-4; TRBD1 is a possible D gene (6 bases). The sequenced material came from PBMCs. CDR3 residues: CASSQVQGRKLFF. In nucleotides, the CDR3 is TGTGCCAGCAGCCAAGTCCAGGGGCGAAAACTGTTTTTT.